The sequence of this TCR beta chain was determined in a study of T cell changes during pregnancy in multiple sclerosis. Repertoires were generated with immunoSEQ multiplex PCR, while TCRdb's copy carries only in-frame clones and drops some. The profile covers roughly 50,000 clones, with 75% to 90% appearing a single time and under 9.5% taken by the ten largest. CDR3 size: 15 residues. The J segment lost 5 bases and the V segment lost 5 bases, leaving 12 bases of the junction unmatched. The germline V gene has CDR1 SEHNR and CDR2 FQNEAQ (reference sequence). The sample was CD8+ T cells from peripheral blood mononuclear cells, taken in the second trimester of pregnancy. This sequence joins TRBV7-9 and TRBJ2-7, with 7 bases aligning to TRBD1. The receptor was isolated from a female donor with multiple sclerosis, enrolled in a pregnancy study. The CDR3 spells CASSAATQGNHEQYF. The CDR3 DNA reads as TGTGCCAGCAGCGCAGCCACACAGGGGAACCACGAGCAGTACTTC.